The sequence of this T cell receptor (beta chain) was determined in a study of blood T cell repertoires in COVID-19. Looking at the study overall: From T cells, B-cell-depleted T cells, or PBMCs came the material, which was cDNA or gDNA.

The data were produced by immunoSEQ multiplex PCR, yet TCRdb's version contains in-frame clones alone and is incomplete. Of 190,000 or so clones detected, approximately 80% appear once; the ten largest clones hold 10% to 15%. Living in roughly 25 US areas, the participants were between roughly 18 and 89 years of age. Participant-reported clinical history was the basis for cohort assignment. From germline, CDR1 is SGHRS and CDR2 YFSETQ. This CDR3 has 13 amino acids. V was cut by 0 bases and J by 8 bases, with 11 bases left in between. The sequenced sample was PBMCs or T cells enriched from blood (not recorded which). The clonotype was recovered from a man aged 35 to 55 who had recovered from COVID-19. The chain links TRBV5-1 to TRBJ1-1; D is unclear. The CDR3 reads CASSLVGGREAFF. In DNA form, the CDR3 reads TGCGCCAGCAGCTTGGTTGGAGGTCGAGAAGCTTTCTTT.